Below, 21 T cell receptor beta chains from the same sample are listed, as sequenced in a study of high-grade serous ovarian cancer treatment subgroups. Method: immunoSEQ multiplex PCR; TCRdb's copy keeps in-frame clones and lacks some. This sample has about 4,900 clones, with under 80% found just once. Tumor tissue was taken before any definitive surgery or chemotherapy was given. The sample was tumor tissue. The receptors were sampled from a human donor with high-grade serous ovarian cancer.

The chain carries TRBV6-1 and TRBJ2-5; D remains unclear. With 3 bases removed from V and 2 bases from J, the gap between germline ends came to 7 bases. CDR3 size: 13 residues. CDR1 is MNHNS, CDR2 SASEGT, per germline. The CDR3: CASSDRFQETQYF. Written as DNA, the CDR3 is TGTGCCAGCAGTGACCGGTTTCAAGAGACCCAGTACTTC.

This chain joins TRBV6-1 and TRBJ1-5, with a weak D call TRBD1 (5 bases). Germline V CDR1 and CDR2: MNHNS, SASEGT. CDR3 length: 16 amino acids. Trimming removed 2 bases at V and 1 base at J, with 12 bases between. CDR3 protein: CASSENGGGSNQPQHF. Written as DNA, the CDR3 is TGTGCCAGCAGTGAAAACGGGGGGGGGAGCAATCAGCCCCAGCATTTT.

CDR3: CASSPPRETGGDTIYF. DNA of the CDR3: TGTGCCAGCTCACCACCGAGGGAGACAGGCGGAGACACCATATATTTT. The chain is built from TRBV18 and TRBJ1-3; TRBD1 might be the D (6 bases). Germline V lookup: CDR1 KGHSH, CDR2 LQKENI. This CDR3 is built from 16 residues. V gave up 0 bases and J gave up 8 bases, with 17 bases separating them.

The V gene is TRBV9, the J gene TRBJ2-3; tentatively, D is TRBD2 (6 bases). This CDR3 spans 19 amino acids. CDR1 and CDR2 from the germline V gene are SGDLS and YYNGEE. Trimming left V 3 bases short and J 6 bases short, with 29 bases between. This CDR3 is CASSGRRSSWRDPWDTQYF. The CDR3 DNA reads TGTGCCAGCAGCGGGCGTAGATCGAGTTGGAGGGACCCCTGGGATACGCAGTATTTT.

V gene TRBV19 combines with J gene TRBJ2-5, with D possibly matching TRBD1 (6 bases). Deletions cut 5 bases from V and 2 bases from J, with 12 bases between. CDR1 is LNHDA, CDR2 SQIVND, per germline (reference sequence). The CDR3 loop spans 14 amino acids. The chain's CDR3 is CASSATGRQETQYF. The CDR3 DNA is TGTGCCAGTAGTGCGACAGGAAGGCAAGAGACCCAGTACTTC.

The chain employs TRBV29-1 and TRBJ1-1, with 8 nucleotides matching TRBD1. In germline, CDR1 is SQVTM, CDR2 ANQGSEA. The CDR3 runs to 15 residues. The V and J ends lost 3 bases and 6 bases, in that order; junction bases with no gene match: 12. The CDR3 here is CSVDGQGARGAEAFF. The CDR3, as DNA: TGCAGCGTTGATGGGCAGGGGGCTCGAGGGGCTGAAGCTTTCTTT.

DNA of the CDR3: TGTGCCAGCAGTGTTTTAGGGTTCACAGATACGCAGTATTTT. Translation gives CASSVLGFTDTQYF. The chain links TRBV2 to TRBJ2-3; D is unresolved. Germline assignment: CDR1 SNHLY and CDR2 FYNNEI. There are 14 residues in the CDR3. Trimming cost V 4 bases and J 2 bases, with 10 bases left between them.

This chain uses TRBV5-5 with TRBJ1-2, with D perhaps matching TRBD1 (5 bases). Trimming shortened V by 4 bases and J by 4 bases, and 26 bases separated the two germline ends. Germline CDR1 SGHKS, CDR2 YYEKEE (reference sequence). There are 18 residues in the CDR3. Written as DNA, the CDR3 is TGTGCCAGCAGCAAACCGGGACTCCAAGAAGTTATGGGCTATGGCTACACCTTC. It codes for CASSKPGLQEVMGYGYTF.

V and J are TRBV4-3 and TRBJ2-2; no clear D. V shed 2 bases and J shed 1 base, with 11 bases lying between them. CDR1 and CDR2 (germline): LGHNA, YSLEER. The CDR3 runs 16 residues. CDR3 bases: TGCGCCAGCAGCCAACCGGGCAGGATGAACACCGGGGAGCTGTTTTTT. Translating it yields CASSQPGRMNTGELFF.

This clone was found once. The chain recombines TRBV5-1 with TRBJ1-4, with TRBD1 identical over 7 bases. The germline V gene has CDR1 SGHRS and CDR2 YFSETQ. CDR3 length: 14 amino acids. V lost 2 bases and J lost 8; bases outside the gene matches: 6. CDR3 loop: CASSLQGLGEKLFF. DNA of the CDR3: TGCGCCAGCAGCTTACAGGGGTTAGGGGAAAAACTGTTTTTT.

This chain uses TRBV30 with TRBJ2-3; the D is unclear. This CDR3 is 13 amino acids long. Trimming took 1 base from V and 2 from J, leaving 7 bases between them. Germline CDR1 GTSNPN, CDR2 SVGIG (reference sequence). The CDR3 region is CAWSALNTDTQYF. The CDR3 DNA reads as TGTGCCTGGAGTGCCCTAAACACAGATACGCAGTATTTT.

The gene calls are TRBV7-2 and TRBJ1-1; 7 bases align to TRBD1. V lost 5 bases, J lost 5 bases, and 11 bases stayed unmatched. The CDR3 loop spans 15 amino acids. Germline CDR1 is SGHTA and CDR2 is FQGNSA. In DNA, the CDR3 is TGTGCCAGCAGCCGAGACAGGGATCTTTCGACTGAAGCTTTCTTT. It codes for CASSRDRDLSTEAFF.

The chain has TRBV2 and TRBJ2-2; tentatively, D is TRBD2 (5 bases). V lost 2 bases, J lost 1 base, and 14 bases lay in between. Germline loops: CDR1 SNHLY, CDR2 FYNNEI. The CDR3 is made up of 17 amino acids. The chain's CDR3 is CASSELERVGNTGELFF. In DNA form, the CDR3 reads TGTGCCAGCAGTGAACTTGAGAGGGTAGGGAACACCGGGGAGCTGTTTTTT.

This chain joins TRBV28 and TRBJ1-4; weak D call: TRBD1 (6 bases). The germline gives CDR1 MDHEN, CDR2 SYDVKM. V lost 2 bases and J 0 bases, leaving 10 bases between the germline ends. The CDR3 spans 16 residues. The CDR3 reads CASSLRGAATNEKLFF. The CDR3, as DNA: TGTGCCAGCAGTTTACGGGGGGCCGCAACTAATGAAAAACTGTTTTTT.

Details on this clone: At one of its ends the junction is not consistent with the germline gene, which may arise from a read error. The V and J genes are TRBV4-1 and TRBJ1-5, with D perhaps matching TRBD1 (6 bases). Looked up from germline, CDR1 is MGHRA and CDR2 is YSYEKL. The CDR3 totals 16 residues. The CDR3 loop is CASSQVTSRGNQPRHF. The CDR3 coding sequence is TGCGCCAGCAGCCAAGTTACGTCCAGGGGAAATCAGCCCCGGCATTTT.

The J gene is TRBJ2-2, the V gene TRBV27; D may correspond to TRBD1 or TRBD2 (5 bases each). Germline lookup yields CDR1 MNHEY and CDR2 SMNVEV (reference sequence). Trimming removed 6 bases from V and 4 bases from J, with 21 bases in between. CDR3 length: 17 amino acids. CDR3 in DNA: TGTGCCAGCAGAACTTCCAAAGGGACCTGGGGCACCGGGGAGCTGTTTTTT. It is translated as CASRTSKGTWGTGELFF.

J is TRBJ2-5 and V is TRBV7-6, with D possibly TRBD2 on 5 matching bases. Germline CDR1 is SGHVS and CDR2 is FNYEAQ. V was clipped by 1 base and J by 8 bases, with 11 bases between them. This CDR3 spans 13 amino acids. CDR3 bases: TGTGCCAGCAGCTTAGACGGTCGGGGAACCCAGTACTTC. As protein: CASSLDGRGTQYF.

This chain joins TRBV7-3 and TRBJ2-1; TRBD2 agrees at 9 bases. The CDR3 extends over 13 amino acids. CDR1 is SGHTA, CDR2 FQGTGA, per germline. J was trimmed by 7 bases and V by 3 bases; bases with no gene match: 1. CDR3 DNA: TGTGCCAGCAGCTTGGGACTAGCTAATGAGCAGTTCTTC. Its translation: CASSLGLANEQFF.

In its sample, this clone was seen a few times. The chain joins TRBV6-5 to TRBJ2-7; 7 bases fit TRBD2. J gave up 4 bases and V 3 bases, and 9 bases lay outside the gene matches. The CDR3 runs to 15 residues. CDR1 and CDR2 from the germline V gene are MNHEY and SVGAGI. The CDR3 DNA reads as TGTGCCAGCAGTTATACGGGTAGCGGGCTTTACGAGCAGTACTTC. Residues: CASSYTGSGLYEQYF.

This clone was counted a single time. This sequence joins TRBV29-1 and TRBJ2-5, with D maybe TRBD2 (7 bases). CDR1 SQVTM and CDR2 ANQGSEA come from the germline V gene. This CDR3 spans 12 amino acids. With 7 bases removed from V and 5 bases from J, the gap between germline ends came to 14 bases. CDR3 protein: CSAGGGPETQYF. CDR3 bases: TGCAGCGCTGGGGGGGGGCCGGAGACCCAGTACTTC. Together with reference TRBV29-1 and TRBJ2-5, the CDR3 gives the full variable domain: SAVISQKPSRDICQRGTSLTIQCQVDSQVTMMFWYRQQPGQSLTLIATANQGSEATYESGFVIDKFPISRPNLTFSTLTVSNMSPEDSSIYLCSAGGGPETQYFGPGTRLLVL.

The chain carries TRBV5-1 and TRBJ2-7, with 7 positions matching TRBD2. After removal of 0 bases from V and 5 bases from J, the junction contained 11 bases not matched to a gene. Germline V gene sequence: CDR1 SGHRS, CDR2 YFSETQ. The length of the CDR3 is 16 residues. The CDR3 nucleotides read TGCGCCAGCAGCTTGGTACTGTTGACTAGCATCCACGAGCAGTACTTC. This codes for CASSLVLLTSIHEQYF.